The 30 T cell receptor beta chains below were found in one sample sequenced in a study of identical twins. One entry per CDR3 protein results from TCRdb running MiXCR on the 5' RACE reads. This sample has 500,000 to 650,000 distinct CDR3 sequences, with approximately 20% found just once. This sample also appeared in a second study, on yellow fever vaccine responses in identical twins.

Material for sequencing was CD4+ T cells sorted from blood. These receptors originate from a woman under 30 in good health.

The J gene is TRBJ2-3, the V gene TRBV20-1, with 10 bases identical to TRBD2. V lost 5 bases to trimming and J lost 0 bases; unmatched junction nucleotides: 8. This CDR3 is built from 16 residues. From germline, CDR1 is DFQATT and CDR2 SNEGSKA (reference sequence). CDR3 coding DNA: TGCAGTGCTGCCCGAGGGACTAGCGTTAGCACAGATACGCAGTATTTT. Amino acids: CSAARGTSVSTDTQYF.

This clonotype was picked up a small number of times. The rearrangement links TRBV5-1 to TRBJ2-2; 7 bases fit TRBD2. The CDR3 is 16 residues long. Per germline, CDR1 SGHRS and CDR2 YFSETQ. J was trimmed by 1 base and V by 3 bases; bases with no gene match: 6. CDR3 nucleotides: TGCGCCAGCAGCTCGCCGGGACTACTGAACACCGGGGAGCTGTTTTTT. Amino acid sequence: CASSSPGLLNTGELFF.

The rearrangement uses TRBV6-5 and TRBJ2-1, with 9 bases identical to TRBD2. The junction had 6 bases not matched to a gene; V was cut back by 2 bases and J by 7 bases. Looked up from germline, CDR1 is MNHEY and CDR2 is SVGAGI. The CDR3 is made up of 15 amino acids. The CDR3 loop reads CASSYRRLAENEQFF. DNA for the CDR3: TGTGCCAGCAGTTACCGTAGACTAGCGGAGAATGAGCAGTTCTTC.

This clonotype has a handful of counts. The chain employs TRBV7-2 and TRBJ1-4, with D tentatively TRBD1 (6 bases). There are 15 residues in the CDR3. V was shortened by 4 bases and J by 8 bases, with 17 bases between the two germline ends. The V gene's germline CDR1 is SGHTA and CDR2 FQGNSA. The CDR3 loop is CASSWNRDGGEKLFF. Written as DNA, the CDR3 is TGTGCCAGCAGCTGGAACAGGGATGGGGGGGAAAAACTGTTTTTT.

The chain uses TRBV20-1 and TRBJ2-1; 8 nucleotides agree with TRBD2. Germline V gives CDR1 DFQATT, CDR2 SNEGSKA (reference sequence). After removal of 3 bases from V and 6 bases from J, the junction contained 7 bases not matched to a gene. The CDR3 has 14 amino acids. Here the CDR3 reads CSASVLAETNEQFF. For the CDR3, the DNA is TGCAGTGCTAGTGTACTAGCGGAGACCAATGAGCAGTTCTTC.

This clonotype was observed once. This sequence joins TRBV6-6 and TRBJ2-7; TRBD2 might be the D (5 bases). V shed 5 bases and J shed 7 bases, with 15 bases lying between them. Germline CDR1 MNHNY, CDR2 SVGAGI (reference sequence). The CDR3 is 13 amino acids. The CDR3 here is CASSTTPEGEQYV. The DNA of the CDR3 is TGTGCCAGCAGTACCACTCCAGAGGGAGAGCAGTACGTC.

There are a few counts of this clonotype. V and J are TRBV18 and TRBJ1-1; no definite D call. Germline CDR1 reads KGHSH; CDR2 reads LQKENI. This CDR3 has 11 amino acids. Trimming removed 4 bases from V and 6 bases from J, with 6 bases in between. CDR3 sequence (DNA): TGTGCCAGCTCACTTGACGCTGAAGCTTTCTTT. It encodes CASSLDAEAFF.

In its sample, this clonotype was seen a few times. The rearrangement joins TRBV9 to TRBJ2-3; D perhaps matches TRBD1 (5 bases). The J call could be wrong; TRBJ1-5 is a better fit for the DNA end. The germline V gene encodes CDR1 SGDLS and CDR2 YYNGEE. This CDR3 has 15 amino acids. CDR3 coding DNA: TGTGCCAGCAGCGTAGGGGGGGAAAGTACAGATACGCAGCATTTT. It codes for CASSVGGESTDTQHF.

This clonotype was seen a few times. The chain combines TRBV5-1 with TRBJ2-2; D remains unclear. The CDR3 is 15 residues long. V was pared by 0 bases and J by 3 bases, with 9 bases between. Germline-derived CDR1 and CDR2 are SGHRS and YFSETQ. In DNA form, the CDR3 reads TGCGCCAGCAGCTTGGAAAGCAGATACACCGGGGAGCTGTTTTTT. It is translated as CASSLESRYTGELFF.

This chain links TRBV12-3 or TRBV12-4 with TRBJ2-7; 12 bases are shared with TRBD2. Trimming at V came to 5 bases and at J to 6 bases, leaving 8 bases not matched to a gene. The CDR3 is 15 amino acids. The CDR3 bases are TGTGCCAGCAGTCCCGTAGGGACTAGCGGGCGCGAGCAGTACTTC. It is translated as CASSPVGTSGREQYF.

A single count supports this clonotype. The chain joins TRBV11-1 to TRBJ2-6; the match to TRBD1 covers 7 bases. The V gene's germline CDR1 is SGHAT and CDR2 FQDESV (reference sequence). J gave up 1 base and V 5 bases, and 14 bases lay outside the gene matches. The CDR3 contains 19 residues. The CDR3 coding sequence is TGTGCCAGCAGCGGGGGACAGCTACACTCATTATCTGGGGCCAACGTCCTGACTTTC. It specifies CASSGGQLHSLSGANVLTF. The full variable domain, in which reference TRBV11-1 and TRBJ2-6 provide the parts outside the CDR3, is EAEVAQSPRYKITEKSQAVAFWCDPISGHATLYWYRQILGQGPELLVQFQDESVVDDSQLPKDRFSAERLKGVDSTLKIQPAELGDSAMYLCASSGGQLHSLSGANVLTFGAGSRLTVL.

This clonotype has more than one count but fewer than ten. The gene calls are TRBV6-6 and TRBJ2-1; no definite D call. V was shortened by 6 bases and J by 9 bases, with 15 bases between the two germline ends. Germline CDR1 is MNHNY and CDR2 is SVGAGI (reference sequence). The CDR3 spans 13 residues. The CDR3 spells CASSLELLGEQFF. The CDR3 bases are TGTGCCAGCAGCCTAGAGCTCCTTGGTGAGCAGTTCTTC.

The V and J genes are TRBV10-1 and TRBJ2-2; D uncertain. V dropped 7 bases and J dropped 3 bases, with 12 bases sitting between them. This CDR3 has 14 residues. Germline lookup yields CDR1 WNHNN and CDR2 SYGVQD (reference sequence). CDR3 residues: CASTQGMDTGELFF. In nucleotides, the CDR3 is TGCGCCAGCACACAAGGGATGGACACCGGGGAGCTGTTTTTT.

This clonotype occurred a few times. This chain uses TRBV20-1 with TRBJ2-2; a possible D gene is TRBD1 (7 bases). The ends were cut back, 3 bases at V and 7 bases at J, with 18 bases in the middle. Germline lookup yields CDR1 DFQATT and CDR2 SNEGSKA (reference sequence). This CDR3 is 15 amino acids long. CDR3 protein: CSARGQGGVGGELFF. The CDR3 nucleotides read TGCAGTGCTAGGGGCCAGGGGGGAGTTGGCGGGGAGCTGTTTTTT.

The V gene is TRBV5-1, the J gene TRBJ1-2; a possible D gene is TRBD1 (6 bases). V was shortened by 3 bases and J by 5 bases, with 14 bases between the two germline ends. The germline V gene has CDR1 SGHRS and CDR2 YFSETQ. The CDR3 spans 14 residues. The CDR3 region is CASSSYTGQYGYTF. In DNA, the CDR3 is TGCGCCAGCAGCTCTTATACAGGACAGTATGGCTACACCTTC.

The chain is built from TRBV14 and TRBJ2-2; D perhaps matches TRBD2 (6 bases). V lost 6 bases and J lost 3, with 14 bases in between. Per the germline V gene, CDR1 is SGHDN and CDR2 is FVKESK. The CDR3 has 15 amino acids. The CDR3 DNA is TGTGCCAGCAGACCCGGGGGAGGCGACACCGGGGAGCTGTTTTTT. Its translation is CASRPGGGDTGELFF.

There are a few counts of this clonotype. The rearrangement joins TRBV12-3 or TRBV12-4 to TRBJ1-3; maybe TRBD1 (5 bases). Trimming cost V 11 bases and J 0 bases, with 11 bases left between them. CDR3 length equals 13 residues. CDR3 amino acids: CAGRGGSGNTIYF. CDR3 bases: TGTGCCGGCCGTGGGGGCTCTGGAAACACCATATATTTT.

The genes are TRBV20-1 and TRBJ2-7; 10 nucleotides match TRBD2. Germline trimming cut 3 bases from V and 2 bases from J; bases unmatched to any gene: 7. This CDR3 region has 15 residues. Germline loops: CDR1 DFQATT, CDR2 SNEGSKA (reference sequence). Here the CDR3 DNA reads TGCAGTGCTAGCAGGCTAGCGGGAGCCCCCTACGAGCAGTACTTC. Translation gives CSASRLAGAPYEQYF.

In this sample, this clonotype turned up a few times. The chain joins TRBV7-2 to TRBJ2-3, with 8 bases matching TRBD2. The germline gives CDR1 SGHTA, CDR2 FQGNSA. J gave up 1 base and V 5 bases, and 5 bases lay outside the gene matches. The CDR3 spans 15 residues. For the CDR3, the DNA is TGTGCCAGCAGCCCCGTAGCGGGGCGCACAGATACGCAGTATTTT. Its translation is CASSPVAGRTDTQYF. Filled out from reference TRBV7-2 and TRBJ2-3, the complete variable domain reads GAGVSQSPSNKVTEKGKDVELRCDPISGHTALYWYRQSLGQGLEFLIYFQGNSAPDKSGLPSDRFSAERTGGSVSTLTIQRTQQEDSAVYLCASSPVAGRTDTQYFGPGTRLTVL.

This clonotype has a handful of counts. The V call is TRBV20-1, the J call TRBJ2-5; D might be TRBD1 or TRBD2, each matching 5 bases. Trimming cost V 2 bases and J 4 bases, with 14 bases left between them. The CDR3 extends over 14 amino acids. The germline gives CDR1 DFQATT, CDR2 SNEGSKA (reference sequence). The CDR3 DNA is TGCAGTGCTAGATTCGGGAATGGGGGAGAGACCCAGTACTTC. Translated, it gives CSARFGNGGETQYF.

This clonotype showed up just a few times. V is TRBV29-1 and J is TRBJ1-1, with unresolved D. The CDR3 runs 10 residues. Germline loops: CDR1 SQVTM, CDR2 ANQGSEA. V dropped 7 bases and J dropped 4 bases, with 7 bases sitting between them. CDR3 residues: CSAEFTEAFF. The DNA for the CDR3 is TGCAGCGCCGAGTTCACTGAAGCTTTCTTT.

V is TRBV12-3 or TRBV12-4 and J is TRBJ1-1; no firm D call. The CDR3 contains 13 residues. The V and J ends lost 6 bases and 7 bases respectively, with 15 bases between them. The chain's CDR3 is CASSPTVPIEAFF. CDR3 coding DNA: TGTGCCAGCAGCCCAACTGTACCTATTGAAGCTTTCTTT.

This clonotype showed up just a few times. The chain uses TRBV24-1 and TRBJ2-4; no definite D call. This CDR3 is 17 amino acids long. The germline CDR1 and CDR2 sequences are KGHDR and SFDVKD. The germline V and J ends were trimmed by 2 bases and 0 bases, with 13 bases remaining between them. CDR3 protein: CATSDSCRTPAKNIQYF. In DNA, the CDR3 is TGTGCCACCAGTGATTCCTGCCGGACGCCAGCCAAAAACATTCAGTACTTC.

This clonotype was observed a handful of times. DNA of the CDR3: TGTGCCAGCAGCTACGGACAGCCTGAAGCTTTCTTT. It codes for CASSYGQPEAFF. The chain carries TRBV7-9 and TRBJ1-1; D is perhaps TRBD1 (6 bases). The CDR3 sequence is 12 residues long. Germline lookup yields CDR1 SEHNR and CDR2 FQNEAQ (reference sequence). Trimming stripped 4 bases from V and 6 bases from J, with 9 bases between. Variable domain in full (rest from reference TRBV7-9 and TRBJ1-1): DTGVSQNPRHKITKRGQNVTFRCDPISEHNRLYWYRQTLGQGPEFLTYFQNEAQLEKSRLLSDRFSAERPKGSFSTLEIQRTEQGDSAMYLCASSYGQPEAFFGQGTRLTVV.

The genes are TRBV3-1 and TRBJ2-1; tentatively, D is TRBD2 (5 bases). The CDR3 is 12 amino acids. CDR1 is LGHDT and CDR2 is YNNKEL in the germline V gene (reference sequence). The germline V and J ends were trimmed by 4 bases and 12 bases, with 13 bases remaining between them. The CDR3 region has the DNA TGTGCCAGCAGCCGAGCGGCTATTGGGCAGTTCTTC. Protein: CASSRAAIGQFF.

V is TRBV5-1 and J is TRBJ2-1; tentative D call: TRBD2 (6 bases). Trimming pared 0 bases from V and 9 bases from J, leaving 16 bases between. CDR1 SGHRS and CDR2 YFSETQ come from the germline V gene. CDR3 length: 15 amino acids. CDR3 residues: CASSLAATSSSEQFF. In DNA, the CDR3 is TGCGCCAGCAGCTTGGCTGCGACTAGTTCGTCTGAGCAGTTCTTC.

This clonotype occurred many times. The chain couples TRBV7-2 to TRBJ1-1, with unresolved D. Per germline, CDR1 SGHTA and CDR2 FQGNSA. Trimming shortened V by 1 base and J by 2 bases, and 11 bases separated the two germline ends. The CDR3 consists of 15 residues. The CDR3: CASSLEAGFNTEAFF. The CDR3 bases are TGTGCCAGCAGCTTAGAGGCGGGTTTTAACACTGAAGCTTTCTTT.

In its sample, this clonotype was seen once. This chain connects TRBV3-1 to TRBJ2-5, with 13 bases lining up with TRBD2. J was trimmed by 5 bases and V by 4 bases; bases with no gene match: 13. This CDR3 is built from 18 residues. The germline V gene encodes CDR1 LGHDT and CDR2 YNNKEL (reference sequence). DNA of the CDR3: TGTGCCAGCAGCCTTCCCGGGACTAGCGGGATGAGTCGGGAGACCCAGTACTTC. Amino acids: CASSLPGTSGMSRETQYF.

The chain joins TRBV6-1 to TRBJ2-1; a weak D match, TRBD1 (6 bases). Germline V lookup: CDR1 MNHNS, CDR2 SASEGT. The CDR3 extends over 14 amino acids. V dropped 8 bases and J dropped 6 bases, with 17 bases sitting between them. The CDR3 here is CASATTQGPNEQFF. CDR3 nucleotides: TGTGCCAGCGCCACCACTCAGGGGCCCAATGAGCAGTTCTTC.

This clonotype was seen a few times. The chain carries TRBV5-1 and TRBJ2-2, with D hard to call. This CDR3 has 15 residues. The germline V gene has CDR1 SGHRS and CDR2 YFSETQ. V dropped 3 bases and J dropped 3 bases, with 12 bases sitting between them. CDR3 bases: TGCGCCAGCAGCTCACCTTACCGGGACACCGGGGAGCTGTTTTTT. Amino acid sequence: CASSSPYRDTGELFF.